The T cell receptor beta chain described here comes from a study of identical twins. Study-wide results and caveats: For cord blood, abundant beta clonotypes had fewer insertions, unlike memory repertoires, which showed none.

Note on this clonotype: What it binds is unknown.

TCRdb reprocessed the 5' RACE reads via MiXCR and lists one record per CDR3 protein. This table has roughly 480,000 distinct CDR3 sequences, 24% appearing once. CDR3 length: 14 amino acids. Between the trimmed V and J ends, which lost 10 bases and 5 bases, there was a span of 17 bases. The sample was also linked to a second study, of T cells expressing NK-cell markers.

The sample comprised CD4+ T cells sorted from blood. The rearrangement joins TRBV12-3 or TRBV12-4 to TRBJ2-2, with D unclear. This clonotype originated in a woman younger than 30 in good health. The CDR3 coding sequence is TGTGCCACCACCCAGCAGTTAGGAACCGGGGAGCTGTTTTTT. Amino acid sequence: CATTQQLGTGELFF.